In its sample, the clone carrying this T cell receptor (beta chain) was seen once. CD8 cells regarded as naive lacked CD45RO, were positively chosen for CCR7, and omitted terminally differentiated effector memory CD45RA+ cells. This entry is derived from a study of shared clonotypes between healthy human individuals. TCRdb's table, derived via immunoSEQ multiplex PCR, lists solely in-frame clones and lacks some. The repertoire consists of around 2,100,000 clones, with over 85% occurring once and the leading ten covering 1% to 1.5%. The source is a man aged 18-30 years in good health. The specimen was naive CD8+ T cells sorted from blood.

CDR3 bases: TGTGCCTGGAGTGTACCTCGGGGGGGCTCGGATGAAAAACTGTTTTTT. Translated: CAWSVPRGGSDEKLFF. V gene TRBV30 combines with J gene TRBJ1-4, with D tentatively TRBD1 (6 bases). The CDR3 runs to 16 residues. Germline V lookup: CDR1 GTSNPN, CDR2 SVGIG (reference sequence). Trimming pared 0 bases from V and 6 bases from J, leaving 17 bases between. The full variable domain, its missing parts supplied by reference TRBV30 and TRBJ1-4, is SQTIHQWPATLVQPVGSPLSLECTVEGTSNPNLYWYRQAAGRGLQLLFYSVGIGQISSEVPQNLSASRPQDRQFILSSKKLLLSDSGFYLCAWSVPRGGSDEKLFFGSGTQLSVL.